This entry lists 2 T cell receptor beta chains sequenced from one sample in a study of T cell responses to AZD1222 COVID-19 vaccine. TCRdb's copy holds only in-frame clones and misses some; the assay was immunoSEQ multiplex PCR. Of about 140,000 clones listed, 85% to 90% are singletons. Sequences were derived from peripheral blood, sampled 28 days after the second AZD1222 dose. Every receptor here comes from an adult who received the AZD1222 COVID-19 vaccine.

This chain joins TRBV27 and TRBJ1-1; D remains ambiguous. Per the germline V gene, CDR1 is MNHEY and CDR2 is SMNVEV (reference sequence). Between the trimmed V and J ends, which lost 2 bases and 0 bases, there was a span of 10 bases. The CDR3 sequence is 15 residues long. CDR3 amino acids: CASSLTAEVNTEAFF. The CDR3 region has the DNA TGTGCCAGCAGTTTAACGGCCGAGGTGAACACTGAAGCTTTCTTT.

The V and J genes are TRBV10-3 and TRBJ2-2; D possibly uses TRBD1 or TRBD2 (5 bases each). The CDR3 is 15 residues long. From germline, CDR1 is ENHRY and CDR2 SYGVKD. The ends were cut back, 6 bases at V and 0 bases at J, with 11 bases in the middle. The CDR3, as DNA: TGTGCCATCAGGACCGGGACCGCGAACACCGGGGAGCTGTTTTTT. It is translated as CAIRTGTANTGELFF.